This TCR beta chain was identified during a study of blood T cell repertoires in COVID-19. Study background: The origin of the acute and convalescent COVID-19 samples was the United States, Italy and Spain. T cells, B-cell-depleted T cells, or PBMCs supplied cDNA or gDNA.

Trimming at V came to 1 base and at J to 6 bases, leaving 9 bases not matched to a gene. The V gene's germline CDR1 is MGHRA and CDR2 YSYEKL. The CDR3 is 16 residues long. In the original processing: Researchers report that nucleated cell counts were estimated from reference gene primer amplification. Repertoires were generated with immunoSEQ multiplex PCR, while TCRdb's copy carries only in-frame clones and drops some. V and J calls and clone size follow that table, whereas D and trimming were derived from the DNA. The repertoire holds tens of thousands of clones, with approximately 90% as singletons.

What was sequenced was peripheral blood. The receptor comes from a woman aged 60-75 years with acute or convalescent COVID-19. V and J are TRBV4-1 and TRBJ1-1, with TRBD1 matching over 9 bases. The CDR3 DNA reads TGCGCCAGCAGCCAAGCGTACAGGGGGCGGTCGGCTGAAGCTTTCTTT. Residues: CASSQAYRGRSAEAFF.